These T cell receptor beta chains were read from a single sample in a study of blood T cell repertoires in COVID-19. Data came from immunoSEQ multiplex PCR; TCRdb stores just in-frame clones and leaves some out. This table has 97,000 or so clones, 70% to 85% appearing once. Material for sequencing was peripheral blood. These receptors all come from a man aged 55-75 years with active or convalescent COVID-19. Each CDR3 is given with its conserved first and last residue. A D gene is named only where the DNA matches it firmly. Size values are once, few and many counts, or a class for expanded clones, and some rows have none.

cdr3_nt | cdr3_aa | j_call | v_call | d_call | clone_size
TGTGCCAGTAGTACACTCCAGGGAGGCGGGGAGCTGTTTTTT | CASSTLQGGGELFF | TRBJ2-2 | TRBV19 | - | -
TGTGCCAGCAGCCAAGTTAGCTTCTCTGGAAACACCATATATTTT | CASSQVSFSGNTIYF | TRBJ1-3 | TRBV3-1/TRBV3-2 | - | few
TGTGCCAGCAGCCCAACAGGGACAGGAGCTTCTGGAAACACCATATATTTT | CASSPTGTGASGNTIYF | TRBJ1-3 | TRBV28 | TRBD1 | -
TGTGCCAGTAGTATAAGCGGGAGGAATGAGCAGTTCTTC | CASSISGRNEQFF | TRBJ2-1 | TRBV19 | TRBD2 | -
TGTGCCAGCAGTAGTAGCGGGACCTACGAGCAGTACTTC | CASSSSGTYEQYF | TRBJ2-7 | TRBV27 | TRBD2 | few
TGCAGCGTTCAGCACAACTATGATGAAAAACTGTTTTTT | CSVQHNYDEKLFF | TRBJ1-4 | TRBV29-1 | - | few
TGTGCCAGCGGCTGGTGGGGGGATAACAATGAGCAGTTCTTC | CASGWWGDNNEQFF | TRBJ2-1 | TRBV7-6 | - | -
TGTGCCACCAGCCCCGGGACAGGGGGGCTGACTGAAGCTTTCTTT | CATSPGTGGLTEAFF | TRBJ1-1 | TRBV15 | TRBD1 | -
TGTGCCAGCAGCCGACAGGGGGAGTCTGAAGCTTTCTTT | CASSRQGESEAFF | TRBJ1-1 | TRBV6-5 | TRBD1 | -
TGCGCCAGCAGCTACGGGACAGGGAGCACTGAAGCTTTCTTT | CASSYGTGSTEAFF | TRBJ1-1 | TRBV5-1 | TRBD1 | -
TGTGCCGGGGGAGGGGCGTCTAGCTACAATGAGCAGTTCTTC | CAGGGASSYNEQFF | TRBJ2-1 | TRBV2 | TRBD2 | -
TGTGCCTGGAGAGACCGGGACTATTATAATTCACCCCTCCACTTT | CAWRDRDYYNSPLHF | TRBJ1-6 | TRBV30 | - | -
TGTGCCACCAGTGACAGGGGGCGCGTCCCTAATGAGCAGTTCTTC | CATSDRGRVPNEQFF | TRBJ2-1 | TRBV24-1 | TRBD1 | -
TGTGCCAGCTCACCGCGGGACAGGGGTGGCACAGATACGCAGTATTTT | CASSPRDRGGTDTQYF | TRBJ2-3 | TRBV18 | TRBD1 | -
TGCGCCAGCAGCCTATTTGGGCTAGCGGGAGGGACTAGCACAGATACGCAGTATTTT | CASSLFGLAGGTSTDTQYF | TRBJ2-3 | TRBV5-1 | TRBD2 | -
TGTGCCTGGAGTGTAGGGGTCCAGCCCCAGCATTTT | CAWSVGVQPQHF | TRBJ1-5 | TRBV30 | - | -
TGTGCCAGCAGCTTAGCCGAGAGAACTAATGAAAAACTGTTTTTT | CASSLAERTNEKLFF | TRBJ1-4 | TRBV7-9 | - | -
TGTGCCAGCAGTTTAGGGCAGTCCTCCAATCAGCCCCAGCATTTT | CASSLGQSSNQPQHF | TRBJ1-5 | TRBV27 | - | -
TGTGCCAGCCGAGAGGGGGAGGGAGAAAAACTGTTTTTT | CASREGEGEKLFF | TRBJ1-4 | TRBV2 | - | -
TGCGCCAGCAGCCCAGGGCGGACAGGGGGCCGGGGGAACTATGGCTACACCTTC | CASSPGRTGGRGNYGYTF | TRBJ1-2 | TRBV5-1 | TRBD1 | -
TGTGCCAGCAGCCAAGGTGGGGGGACAGCCTACAATGAGCAGTTCTTC | CASSQGGGTAYNEQFF | TRBJ2-1 | TRBV14 | - | -
TGTGCCAGCAGTTTAGCACAGGGGCCCCGGTCACCCCTCCACTTT | CASSLAQGPRSPLHF | TRBJ1-6 | TRBV28 | TRBD1 | few
TGCAGTGCTAGTAGCGGGAGGGCCAAAAACATTCAGTACTTC | CSASSGRAKNIQYF | TRBJ2-4 | TRBV20-1 | TRBD2 | -
TGTGCCAGCAGTTACCCAGGGAACACTGAAGCTTTCTTT | CASSYPGNTEAFF | TRBJ1-1 | TRBV6-5 | - | -
TGTGCCAGCAGCGGAGTTAACACCGGGGAGCTGTTTTTT | CASSGVNTGELFF | TRBJ2-2 | TRBV27 | - | -
TGTGCCAGCAGTTACTCGGCGGGGACTGAAGCTTTCTTT | CASSYSAGTEAFF | TRBJ1-1 | TRBV6-2/TRBV6-3 | - | few
TGTGCCAGCAGTCCGGCCGGGACAGGGCCAACATCCTATGGCTACACCTTC | CASSPAGTGPTSYGYTF | TRBJ1-2 | TRBV28 | TRBD1 | -
TGTGCCAGCAGAACCGGGACTCCAGAGACCCAGTACTTC | CASRTGTPETQYF | TRBJ2-5 | TRBV6-6 | - | -
TGTGCCAGCAGTTCACTCTCTGAAGCTTTCTTT | CASSSLSEAFF | TRBJ1-1 | TRBV25-1 | - | -
TGTGCCAGCAGCTTGGGCGGGCGGACAGATACGCAGTATTTT | CASSLGGRTDTQYF | TRBJ2-3 | TRBV5-6 | - | -
TGTGCCAGCAGCTCAAGGGGGACAGGGGGCACAGATACGCAGTATTTT | CASSSRGTGGTDTQYF | TRBJ2-3 | TRBV9 | TRBD1 | -
TGTGCCAGCAGTTGGGGGCAGTACAATGAGCAGTTCTTC | CASSWGQYNEQFF | TRBJ2-1 | TRBV7-2 | - | -
TGCGCCAGCAGCACGGGACAGATGAACACTGAAGCTTTCTTT | CASSTGQMNTEAFF | TRBJ1-1 | TRBV5-1 | TRBD1 | once
TGTGCCAGTAGTATCCTAGCGGGAGCTAGCACAGATACGCAGTATTTT | CASSILAGASTDTQYF | TRBJ2-3 | TRBV19 | TRBD2 | -
TGTGCCAGCAGCCCTCGGCTCGGGGGAGGGTCGAGCACAGATACGCAGTATTTT | CASSPRLGGGSSTDTQYF | TRBJ2-3 | TRBV7-8 | TRBD2 | -
TGTGCTAGTGGCTTGACAGGGTATAATTCACCCCTCCACTTT | CASGLTGYNSPLHF | TRBJ1-6 | TRBV12-5 | TRBD1 | few
TGTGCCAGCAGCCTGGCGGGGGGCCAGTCTGAAAAACTGTTTTTT | CASSLAGGQSEKLFF | TRBJ1-4 | TRBV6-5 | - | few
TGTGCTAGCAGCTTAGTTTTTGGACTAGCGGACCAAGAGACCCAGTACTTC | CASSLVFGLADQETQYF | TRBJ2-5 | TRBV7-7 | TRBD2 | -
TGTGCCAGCAGTGAGAAAGGACTAGCTTCCTACGAGCAGTACTTC | CASSEKGLASYEQYF | TRBJ2-7 | TRBV2 | TRBD2 | -
TGTGCCAGCAGCTTATCCCAGGGGGCTTGGGCTTTCTTT | CASSLSQGAWAFF | TRBJ1-1 | TRBV11-2 | TRBD1 | -
TGTGCCAGTACCCCTGGGGGGGGCATGGACTATGGCTACACCTTC | CASTPGGGMDYGYTF | TRBJ1-2 | TRBV19 | - | -
TGTGCCAGCAGTTACGAGGGAGGGGTGTTAAACATTCAGTACTTC | CASSYEGGVLNIQYF | TRBJ2-4 | TRBV6-6 | TRBD2 | once
TGTGCCAGCAGCGTAGAAGCAGGGAAAGGAAACACCATATATTTT | CASSVEAGKGNTIYF | TRBJ1-3 | TRBV9 | - | -
TGTGCCAGCAGCCCCAGCGGGAGGCGCACAGATACGCAGTATTTT | CASSPSGRRTDTQYF | TRBJ2-3 | TRBV6-6 | TRBD2 | -
TGTGCCAGCAGTTACGAACTAGCGAACACCGGGGAGCTGTTTTTT | CASSYELANTGELFF | TRBJ2-2 | TRBV6-5 | - | -
TGTGCCAGCCGGTTGGGGGCCGCTAATGAAAAACTGTTTTTT | CASRLGAANEKLFF | TRBJ1-4 | TRBV2 | - | -
TGTGCCAGCAGCCTTGGACTAGCGGTCACAGATACGCAGTATTTT | CASSLGLAVTDTQYF | TRBJ2-3 | TRBV14 | TRBD2 | -
TGCGCCAGCAGCTTGGCCCGTAGCGGGAGGGCCTCCAATGAGCAGTTCTTC | CASSLARSGRASNEQFF | TRBJ2-1 | TRBV5-1 | TRBD2 | -
TGTGCCAGCAGCTTAGAAACTAGCGGGCTTCGATCAGACAATGAGCAGTTCTTC | CASSLETSGLRSDNEQFF | TRBJ2-1 | TRBV7-9 | TRBD2 | -
TGTGCCAGCAGGGTCGGGACAGGGGTTTTCTATGGCTACACCTTC | CASRVGTGVFYGYTF | TRBJ1-2 | TRBV6-5 | TRBD1 | -
TGTGCCAGCAGCGTAGCGGGACTAGCGGGAAATGAGCAGTTCTTC | CASSVAGLAGNEQFF | TRBJ2-1 | TRBV9 | TRBD2 | -
TGTGCCAGCAGTTACTCCTTCCCGGAGAACTATGGCTACACCTTC | CASSYSFPENYGYTF | TRBJ1-2 | TRBV6-6 | - | -